This T cell receptor (beta chain) was recovered during a study of early T cells in non-severe SARS-CoV-2 infection. As part of library construction, unique molecular identifiers were attached to individual cDNA molecules. MiXCR was run by TCRdb on the 5' RACE reads, yielding one entry per CDR3 protein. Here the sample spans some 30,000 distinct CDR3 sequences, around 5% being singletons. This clonotype appeared many times. CDR1 SGHRS and CDR2 YFSETQ come from the germline V gene. The CDR3 loop spans 16 amino acids. Trimming pared 4 bases from V and 0 bases from J, leaving 14 bases between. The chain has TRBV5-1 and TRBJ2-1; D might be TRBD2 (6 bases). This clonotype originated in an adult who was a healthcare worker with PCR-confirmed SARS-CoV-2 infection or an uninfected control (not recorded which). Sequenced sample: whole blood. The CDR3 DNA reads as TGCGCCAGCAGCCTAGGAGGGGCCAGCTCCTACAATGAGCAGTTCTTC. Its protein is CASSLGGASSYNEQFF. Filled out from reference TRBV5-1 and TRBJ2-1, the complete variable domain reads KAGVTQTPRYLIKTRGQQVTLSCSPISGHRSVSWYQQTPGQGLQFLFEYFSETQRNKGNFPGRFSGRQFSNSRSEMNVSTLELGDSALYLCASSLGGASSYNEQFFGPGTRLTVL.